Here is one T cell receptor beta chain with its context. Its matching antigen is unknown. The CDR3 loop spans 15 amino acids. Trimming removed 5 bases from V and 5 bases from J; junction bases left unmatched: 12. In germline, CDR1 is MDHEN, CDR2 SYDVKM. This specimen comes from a study of T cell responses to AZD1222 COVID-19 vaccine. Study context: Samples with a second dose at about 4 or about 12 weeks were pooled together. The study's findings and limits: Spike-wide vaccine-associated CD4 TCRs dominated at 160-218 and 743-854.

Assay used: immunoSEQ multiplex PCR; TCRdb lists only in-frame clones, some missing. The table shows about 140,000 clones, with 80% to 95% occurring only once. Sample: peripheral blood, taken on day 0 of AZD1222 vaccination. V gene TRBV28 combines with J gene TRBJ2-7, with 7 positions matching TRBD1. The sequence was collected from an adult in good health. The CDR3 sequence is CASSAVTGNVHEQYF. The CDR3 bases are TGTGCCAGCAGTGCGGTGACAGGGAACGTCCACGAGCAGTACTTC. The full variable domain, its missing parts supplied by reference TRBV28 and TRBJ2-7, is DVKVTQSSRYLVKRTGEKVFLECVQDMDHENMFWYRQDPGLGLRLIYFSYDVKMKEKGDIPEGYSVSREKKERFSLILESASTNQTSMYLCASSAVTGNVHEQYFGPGTRLTVT.